This TCR beta chain was documented in a study of CD8 T cells in Susac syndrome. Study details: Active disease was present in over 5 of the sequenced Susac syndrome patients, whereas roughly 8 of them were in remission.

Study-wide points: CD4+ T cell repertoires in Susac syndrome exhibited no evidence of clonal expansion.

V lost 5 bases to trimming and J lost 6 bases; unmatched junction nucleotides: 7. This CDR3 spans 14 amino acids. Through negative isolation, CD4+ and CD8+ T cells were obtained, while TEMRA cells were enriched using FACS. A quantity of about 0.5 to 1 ug RNA underwent reverse transcription using random hexamers. TCRdb re-analysed the immunoSEQ multiplex PCR reads in MiXCR, keeping a single row per CDR3 protein. In the table there are hundreds of thousands of distinct CDR3 sequences, 96% of which are singletons. As regards this clonotype: What it binds is not known.

Specimen: CD4+ T cells from PBMCs. The chain couples TRBV12-3 or TRBV12-4 to TRBJ1-5, with 7 bases fitting TRBD1. The clonotype originates from a human donor with Susac syndrome. CDR3 residues: CASSQQGRSQPQHF. Here the CDR3 DNA reads TGTGCCAGCAGTCAACAGGGGCGAAGTCAGCCCCAGCATTTT.